This is a list of T cell receptor beta chains from one sample in a study of cytomegalovirus exposure and HLA in healthy donors. Produced via immunoSEQ multiplex PCR; TCRdb's table is partial and in-frame only. The sample consists of approximately 88,000 clones, more than 70% of them appearing once. The source material was PBMCs. The receptors shown here come from a woman between 18 and 29 years old in good health and CMV-seropositive. Both conserved end residues are part of each CDR3.

v_gene	CDR3aa
TRBV7-3	CASSLSSVEDTQYF
TRBV27	CASSLDGRGSTDTQYF
TRBV4-2	CASSQGGGGEKLFF
TRBV9	CASSAQGTFVTDTQYF
TRBV19	CASNPFMTGGAEGYTF
TRBV7-8	CASSLTGGESQAFF
TRBV27	CASSPKAAGSTYEQYF
TRBV18	CASSREEVGEKLFF
TRBV18	CASSPTGGNQPQHF
TRBV5-1	CASSNQGSGNTIYF
TRBV19	CASSSTGAATEAFF
TRBV5-1	CASSLRTGRGNEQFF
TRBV29-1	CSASSTVNTGELFF
TRBV5-5	CASSFNRVTYNSPLHF
TRBV4-2	CASSQEGGAVSYNEQFF
TRBV7-6	CASSSSGTSGNEQFF
TRBV5-1	CASSPAGTGNTEAFF
TRBV6-5	CASSRQGFGNQPQHF
TRBV2	CASSGAGGGTEAFF
TRBV6-5	CASSYSWGQDYGYTF
TRBV23-1	CASSQSRSPPLCYGYTF
TRBV28	CASSLTGRGPNYGYTF
TRBV7-3	CASSLGGASTDTQYF
TRBV6-5	CASSQTAYEQYF
TRBV28	CASTNTGGKAFF
TRBV4-2	CASSQDQGDRGAQRQHF
TRBV18	CASSPTSGGANEQFF
TRBV5-1	CASSSLLQGGGYTF
TRBV7-3	CASSLIGGITSTDTQYF
TRBV18	CASSRPGTGFGYNEQFF
TRBV13	CASSSGQGRYGYTF
TRBV5-6	CASSLALRGAGTEAFF
TRBV9	CASSDGDRGNYGYTF
TRBV5-1	CASRRLRGQVYEQYF
TRBV19	CASDPRTGTNEQFF
TRBV5-1	CARLIPGQGIQAGNTGELFF
TRBV6-1	CASRDTANEQYF
TRBV30	CAWSVAGVEEQYF
TRBV28	CAIRRSPGRPQHF
TRBV15	CATRPEAGETQYF
TRBV5-1	CASSLGTPNSPLHF
TRBV19	CASSILAGQLGAEAFF
TRBV4-1	CASSQDNRGNTIYF
TRBV5-4	CASSLPGWPGELFF
TRBV6-1	CASSVRSQGVTDTQYF
TRBV6-1	CASSEAEGRGKQYF
TRBV2	CASSSGRGETQYF
TRBV28	CASSFPSGTRKYNEQFF
TRBV28	CASTLDGGDSSGGRSEQYF
TRBV13	CASSLAGGRGDTQYF
TRBV9	CASSPYPSSGNTIYF
TRBV9	CASSLRTGDFTDTQYF